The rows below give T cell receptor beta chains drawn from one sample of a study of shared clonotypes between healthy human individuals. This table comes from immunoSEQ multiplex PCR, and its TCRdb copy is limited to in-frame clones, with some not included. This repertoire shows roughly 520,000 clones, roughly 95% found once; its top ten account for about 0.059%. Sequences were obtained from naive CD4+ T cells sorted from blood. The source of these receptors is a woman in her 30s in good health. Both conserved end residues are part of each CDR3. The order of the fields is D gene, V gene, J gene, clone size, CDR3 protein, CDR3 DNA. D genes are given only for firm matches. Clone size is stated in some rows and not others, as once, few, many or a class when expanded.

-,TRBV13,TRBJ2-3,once,CASSLGTEDTQYF,TGTGCCAGCAGCTTGGGGACGGAAGATACGCAGTATTTT
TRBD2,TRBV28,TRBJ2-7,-,CASKGGAPGLAGVVRYEQYF,TGTGCCAGCAAGGGGGGGGCCCCGGGACTAGCGGGAGTTGTCCGATACGAGCAGTACTTC
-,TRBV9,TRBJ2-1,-,CASSPLQASVYNEQFF,TGTGCCAGCAGTCCCCTTCAGGCTAGCGTATACAATGAGCAGTTCTTC
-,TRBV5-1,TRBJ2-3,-,CASSPGTSTDTQYF,TGCGCCAGCAGTCCGGGTACTAGCACAGATACGCAGTATTTT
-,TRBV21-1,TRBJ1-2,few,CASSPLGRANYGYTF,TGTGCCAGCAGCCCCCTCGGCAGGGCCAACTATGGCTACACCTTC
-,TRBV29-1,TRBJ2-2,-,CSVCPDSGTGELFF,TGCAGCGTTTGTCCTGATTCGGGAACCGGGGAGCTGTTTTTT
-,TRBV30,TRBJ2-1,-,CAWRGGWVKENNEQFF,TGTGCCTGGAGAGGTGGGTGGGTCAAGGAAAACAATGAGCAGTTCTTC
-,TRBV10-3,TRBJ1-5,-,CAISPRVSGQPQHF,TGTGCCATCAGCCCCAGAGTTTCGGGGCAGCCCCAGCATTTT
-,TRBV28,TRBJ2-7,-,CASSLGSYEQYF,TGTGCCAGCAGTTTAGGTTCCTACGAGCAGTACTTC
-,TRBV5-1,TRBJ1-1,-,CASSRSHRAEAFF,TGCGCCAGCAGCAGGAGCCACAGGGCTGAAGCTTTCTTT
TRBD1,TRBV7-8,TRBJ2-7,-,CASSLTRDRVSYEQYF,TGTGCCAGCAGCCTGACAAGGGACAGGGTCTCCTACGAGCAGTACTTC
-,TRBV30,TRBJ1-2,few,CAWSTHLYGYTF,TGTGCCTGGAGTACACACCTCTATGGCTACACCTTC
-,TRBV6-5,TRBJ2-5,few,CASRPRREETQYF,TGTGCCAGCAGACCTCGGCGGGAAGAGACCCAGTACTTC
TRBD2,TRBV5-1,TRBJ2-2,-,CASSPASGSTGELFF,TGCGCCAGCAGCCCGGCTAGCGGGAGCACCGGGGAGCTGTTTTTT
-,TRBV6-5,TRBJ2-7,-,CASSYSGRYEQYF,TGTGCCAGCAGTTATTCGGGACGGTACGAGCAGTACTTC
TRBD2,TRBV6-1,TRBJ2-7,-,CASRTPGLAAYEQYF,TGTGCCAGCAGGACCCCAGGACTAGCGGCCTACGAGCAGTACTTC
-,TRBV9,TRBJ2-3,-,CASSTTSQRADTQYF,TGTGCCAGCAGCACCACTAGCCAGAGGGCAGATACGCAGTATTTT
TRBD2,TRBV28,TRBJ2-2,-,CASSFTSGGNTGELFF,TGTGCCAGCAGTTTCACTAGCGGGGGGAACACCGGGGAGCTGTTTTTT
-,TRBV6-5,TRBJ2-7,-,CASSYSGGRRYEQYF,TGTGCCAGCAGTTACTCGGGTGGGCGCCGGTACGAGCAGTACTTC
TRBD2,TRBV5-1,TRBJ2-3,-,CASSLGLAGRGDTQYF,TGCGCCAGCAGCTTGGGACTAGCGGGACGGGGGGATACGCAGTATTTT
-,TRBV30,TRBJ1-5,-,CAWSFGGLGNQPQHF,TGTGCCTGGAGTTTTGGGGGTTTGGGCAATCAGCCCCAGCATTTT
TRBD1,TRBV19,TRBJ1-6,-,CASSMPGGTSPLHF,TGTGCCAGTAGTATGCCAGGGGGCACTTCACCCCTCCACTTT
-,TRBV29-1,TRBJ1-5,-,CSVQGTGPNQPQHF,TGCAGCGTCCAGGGGACCGGTCCAAATCAGCCCCAGCATTTT
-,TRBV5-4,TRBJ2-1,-,CASSFLGSSYNEQFF,TGTGCCAGCAGCTTCCTAGGGAGCTCCTACAATGAGCAGTTCTTC
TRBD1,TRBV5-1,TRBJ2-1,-,CASSYRDRGNEQFF,TGCGCCAGCAGCTATCGGGACAGGGGCAATGAGCAGTTCTTC
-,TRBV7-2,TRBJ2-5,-,CASSSTRASVGETQYF,TGTGCCAGCAGCTCCACCCGGGCGTCGGTCGGGGAGACCCAGTACTTC
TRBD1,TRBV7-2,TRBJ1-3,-,CASSSHQGATGNTIYF,TGTGCCAGCAGCTCTCACCAGGGGGCTACTGGAAACACCATATATTTT
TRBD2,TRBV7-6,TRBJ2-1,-,CASSYRSTSGSFNEQFF,TGTGCCAGCAGCTACAGATCGACTAGCGGGAGTTTTAATGAGCAGTTCTTC
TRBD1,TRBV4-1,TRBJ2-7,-,CASSPSRDSHYEQYF,TGCGCCAGCAGCCCATCCCGGGACAGTCACTACGAGCAGTACTTC
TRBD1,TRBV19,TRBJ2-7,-,CASSIATGGRSEQYF,TGTGCCAGTAGTATAGCGACAGGGGGAAGGTCCGAGCAGTACTTC
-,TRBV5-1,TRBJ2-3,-,CASSWGDPTTQYF,TGCGCCAGCAGCTGGGGGGACCCCACTACGCAGTATTTT
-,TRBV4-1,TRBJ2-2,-,CASSQGTDYTGELFF,TGCGCCAGCAGCCAAGGGACAGACTACACCGGGGAGCTGTTTTTT
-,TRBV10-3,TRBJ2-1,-,CAISAPDKNAKQFF,TGTGCCATCAGTGCTCCGGATAAGAATGCGAAGCAGTTCTTC
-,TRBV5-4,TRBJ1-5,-,CASSLQPGQPQHF,TGTGCCAGCAGCTTGCAGCCCGGCCAGCCCCAGCATTTT
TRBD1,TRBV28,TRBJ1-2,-,CASSPETGRGYTF,TGTGCCAGCAGTCCCGAGACAGGGCGTGGCTACACCTTC
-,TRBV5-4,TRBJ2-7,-,CASSLGVGMTYEQYF,TGTGCCAGCAGCCTGGGCGTAGGGATGACCTACGAGCAGTACTTC
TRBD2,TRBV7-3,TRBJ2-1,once,CATGEAGGNEQFF,TGTGCCACCGGGGAGGCCGGGGGGAATGAGCAGTTCTTC
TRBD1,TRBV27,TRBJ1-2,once,CASSPQGQGDHGYTF,TGTGCCAGCAGTCCACAAGGACAGGGGGATCATGGCTACACCTTC
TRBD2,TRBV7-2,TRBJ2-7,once,CASSLGASGRTGIDF,TGTGCCAGCAGCTTAGGTGCTAGCGGGAGGACTGGGATAGACTTC
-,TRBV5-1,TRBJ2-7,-,CASSFSSEEGQYF,TGCGCCAGCAGCTTTTCCTCGGAGGAAGGGCAGTACTTC
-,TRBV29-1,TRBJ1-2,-,CSVDHLREGIYGYTF,TGCAGCGTTGATCACCTCAGGGAGGGAATCTATGGCTACACCTTC
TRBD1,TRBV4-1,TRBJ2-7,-,CASSLGTGTYEQYF,TGCGCCAGCAGCTTAGGGACAGGGACCTACGAGCAGTACTTC
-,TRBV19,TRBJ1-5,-,CASSMGNPTVGVGNQPQHF,TGTGCCAGTAGTATGGGAAACCCAACAGTGGGAGTGGGCAATCAGCCCCAGCATTTT
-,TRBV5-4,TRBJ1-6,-,CASSSTHSRANNSPLHF,TGTGCCAGCAGCTCCACCCATTCGCGGGCCAATAATTCACCCCTCCACTTT
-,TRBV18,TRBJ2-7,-,CASSPPGTYEQYF,TGTGCCAGCTCACCCCCGGGCACCTACGAGCAGTACTTC
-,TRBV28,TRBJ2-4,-,CASSPRGAGLAKNIQYF,TGTGCCAGCAGTCCTAGGGGGGCAGGGCTAGCCAAAAACATTCAGTACTTC
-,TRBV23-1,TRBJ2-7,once,CASGPMAGSSYEQYF,TGCGCCAGCGGCCCGATGGCGGGGAGCTCCTACGAGCAGTACTTC
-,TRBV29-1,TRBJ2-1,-,CSGLKDLVNEQFF,TGCAGCGGACTTAAGGACCTCGTCAATGAGCAGTTCTTC
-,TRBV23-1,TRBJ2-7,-,CASSQCLRVRSLYEQYF,TGCGCCAGCAGTCAATGTTTGAGGGTTCGCTCCCTCTACGAGCAGTACTTC
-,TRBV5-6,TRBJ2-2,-,CASSLATGVGLIGELFF,TGTGCCAGCAGCTTGGCCACGGGGGTCGGGTTGATCGGGGAGCTGTTTTTT
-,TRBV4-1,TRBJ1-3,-,CASSQDRDIGGNTIYF,TGCGCCAGCAGCCAAGATCGGGACATCGGCGGAAACACCATATATTTT
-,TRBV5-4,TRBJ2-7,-,CASSLYRASYEQYF,TGTGCCAGCAGCCTGTACAGGGCCTCCTACGAGCAGTACTTC
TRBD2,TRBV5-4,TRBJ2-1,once,CASSFFGGSGAYNEQFF,TGTGCCAGCAGCTTTTTTGGCGGGAGTGGGGCCTACAATGAGCAGTTCTTC
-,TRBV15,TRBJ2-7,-,CATSREAGRGYEQYF,TGTGCCACCAGCAGAGAAGCCGGACGGGGTTACGAGCAGTACTTC
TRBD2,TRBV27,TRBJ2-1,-,CASSLGLAGVKSYNEQFF,TGTGCCAGCAGTTTGGGACTAGCGGGAGTAAAGTCCTACAATGAGCAGTTCTTC